This T cell receptor beta chain was captured by sequencing in a study of CD4+ T cells in melanoma. TCRdb's copy holds only in-frame clones and misses some; the assay was immunoSEQ multiplex PCR. The sample consists of around 100,000 clones, approximately 92% of them appearing once. Trimming stripped 7 bases from V and 5 bases from J, with 24 bases between. The CDR3 runs to 17 residues. CDR1 and CDR2 from the germline V gene are SGHRS and YFSETQ. The specimen sequenced was peripheral blood. The clonotype comes from a human donor with melanoma. V gene TRBV5-1 combines with J gene TRBJ2-2, with D perhaps matching TRBD2 (5 bases). The chain's CDR3 is CASSTSGAAQRTGELFF. In nucleotides, the CDR3 is TGCGCCAGCTCCACTAGTGGAGCGGCCCAGAGGACCGGGGAGCTGTTTTTT. Full variable domain (remainder filled in from reference TRBV5-1 and TRBJ2-2): KAGVTQTPRYLIKTRGQQVTLSCSPISGHRSVSWYQQTPGQGLQFLFEYFSETQRNKGNFPGRFSGRQFSNSRSEMNVSTLELGDSALYLCASSTSGAAQRTGELFFGEGSRLTVL.